These 14 T cell receptor beta chains were all obtained from the same sample, sequenced in a study of shared clonotypes between healthy human individuals. Sequencing used immunoSEQ multiplex PCR; TCRdb keeps in-frame clones, though not all of them. The sample records about 2.4 million clones, roughly 92% being singletons. The sample taken for sequencing was naive CD4+ T cells sorted from blood. The subset was: CD45RA+ positively selected. The receptors originated from a man aged 18 to 30 in good health.

The chain is built from TRBV27 and TRBJ1-2, with D unclear. This CDR3 has 13 residues. In germline, CDR1 is MNHEY, CDR2 SMNVEV (reference sequence). Trimming took 2 bases from V and 4 from J, leaving 8 bases between them. CDR3 in amino acids: CASSLSGFYGYTF. The CDR3 coding sequence is TGTGCCAGCAGTTTAAGTGGGTTCTATGGCTACACCTTC.

Points on this clone: This same CDR3 is encoded by further DNA sequences in the sample. V is TRBV7-3 and J is TRBJ1-1, with a tentative D call TRBD1 (6 bases). Germline V gene sequence: CDR1 SGHTA, CDR2 FQGTGA. The CDR3 consists of 13 residues. V lost 6 bases, J lost 1 base, and 9 bases lay in between. The CDR3 is CASSRQENTEAFF. The CDR3 bases are TGTGCCAGCAGTCGACAGGAGAACACTGAAGCTTTCTTT.

V gene TRBV28 combines with J gene TRBJ1-1; D is ambiguous. V was pared by 1 base and J by 0 bases, with 6 bases between. This CDR3 is built from 14 residues. Germline V gene lookup returns CDR1 MDHEN and CDR2 SYDVKM. CDR3 coding DNA: TGTGCCAGCAGTTTATACAGCTTGAACACTGAAGCTTTCTTT. Translation gives CASSLYSLNTEAFF.

The chain uses TRBV19 and TRBJ2-1, with D unresolved. CDR3 size: 15 residues. Germline values: CDR1 LNHDA, CDR2 SQIVND (reference sequence). With 3 bases removed from V and 1 base from J, the gap between germline ends came to 10 bases. CDR3 sequence (DNA): TGTGCCAGTAGTATTGGGTCAGCGTCCTACAATGAGCAGTTCTTC. It encodes CASSIGSASYNEQFF.

This chain links TRBV28 with TRBJ1-1; the D gene is possibly TRBD1 (6 bases). V was clipped by 6 bases and J by 5 bases, with 13 bases between them. Germline V gene lookup returns CDR1 MDHEN and CDR2 SYDVKM. The CDR3 sequence is 13 residues long. The CDR3 nucleotides read TGTGCCAGCAGAGGGGGGGGACGAACTGAAGCTTTCTTT. It yields the protein CASRGGGRTEAFF.

This chain joins TRBV7-3 and TRBJ2-1; D is tentatively TRBD1 or TRBD2 (6 bases each). Trimming removed 0 bases from V and 8 bases from J, with 26 bases in between. Germline V gene data show CDR1 as SGHTA and CDR2 as FQGTGA. This CDR3 comprises 19 residues. CDR3 sequence: CASSLTPASDRRGRDEQFF. Written as DNA, the CDR3 is TGTGCCAGCAGCTTAACCCCTGCCTCCGACAGGAGGGGGAGAGATGAGCAGTTCTTC.

On this clone itself: The same CDR3 also results from other DNA sequences found in this sample. This rearrangement joins TRBV7-2 to TRBJ1-3; 8 bases match TRBD1. This CDR3 is built from 16 residues. Per the germline V gene, CDR1 is SGHTA and CDR2 is FQGNSA. V shed 1 base, J shed 3 bases, and the junction held 5 bases outside the gene matches. The CDR3 loop reads CASSLGQGALGNTIYF. The CDR3 DNA sequence: TGTGCCAGCAGCTTAGGGCAGGGGGCACTTGGAAACACCATATATTTT.

For this clone: Other DNA sequences from this sample encode an identical CDR3 as well. The chain links TRBV18 to TRBJ2-3, with D perhaps matching TRBD1 (5 bases). V was cut by 2 bases and J by 1 base, with 7 bases left in between. The CDR3 length is 14 residues. Germline V gives CDR1 KGHSH, CDR2 LQKENI. The CDR3 region has the DNA TGTGCCAGCTCACCAGTCAGGGGCACAGATACGCAGTATTTT. Amino acid sequence: CASSPVRGTDTQYF.

The gene calls are TRBV5-1 and TRBJ2-1; 9 bases line up with TRBD1. Germline values: CDR1 SGHRS, CDR2 YFSETQ. The trim removed 4 bases at V and 4 bases at J, leaving 15 bases unmatched. This CDR3 comprises 18 residues. CDR3 DNA: TGCGCCAGCAGCACAATCTTCCCCCGGGACAGGGAATACAATGAGCAGTTCTTC. This sequence encodes CASSTIFPRDREYNEQFF.

CDR3 region: CASSPRGTGKVSNQPQHF. The CDR3 nucleotides are TGTGCCAGCTCACCTCGAGGGACAGGGAAGGTCAGCAATCAGCCCCAGCATTTT. V usage is TRBV18 and J usage is TRBJ1-5, with 9 nucleotides matching TRBD1. The V and J ends lost 3 bases and 1 base, in that order; junction bases with no gene match: 10. This CDR3 spans 18 amino acids. Germline-derived CDR1 and CDR2 are KGHSH and LQKENI.

J is TRBJ2-3 and V is TRBV18; D perhaps matches TRBD2 (6 bases). The CDR3 has 15 amino acids. V lost 3 bases and J lost 6, with 16 bases in between. Germline CDR1 and CDR2: KGHSH and LQKENI. CDR3 amino acids: CASSPLSVGGDTQYF. The CDR3 coding sequence is TGTGCCAGCTCACCCCTCAGCGTAGGAGGGGATACGCAGTATTTT.

V is TRBV15 and J is TRBJ2-2, with a possible D match to TRBD1 (5 bases). Trimming left V 0 bases short and J 7 bases short, with 15 bases between. There are 16 residues in the CDR3. Germline loops: CDR1 LNHNV, CDR2 YYDKDF (reference sequence). The CDR3 loop is CATSRDFQGRHGELFF. For the CDR3, the DNA is TGTGCCACCAGCAGAGATTTCCAGGGTCGGCACGGGGAGCTGTTTTTT.

This chain uses TRBV2 with TRBJ2-1; 7 positions agree with TRBD2. The V segment lost 4 bases and the J segment 14 bases; nucleotides outside the gene matches: 8. The CDR3 covers 12 residues. Germline V CDR1 and CDR2: SNHLY, FYNNEI. The CDR3 is CASSVESGAKFF. The CDR3 DNA is TGTGCCAGCAGTGTTGAAAGCGGGGCTAAGTTCTTC.

The J gene is TRBJ1-2, the V gene TRBV6-1; D is ambiguous. Trimming cost V 0 bases and J 4 bases, with 9 bases left between them. The CDR3 spans 14 residues. The germline V gene encodes CDR1 MNHNS and CDR2 SASEGT. CDR3 bases: TGTGCCAGCAGTGAAGCCCAAGCTTTCTATGGCTACACCTTC. Translation gives CASSEAQAFYGYTF.